This T cell receptor (beta chain) is drawn from a study of T-cell reconstitution after alpha-beta-depleted transplantation in children (dated by TCRdb to 2016 to 2018). Some background on the complete study: The study quantitatively tracked T-cell immune reconstitution after TCRalphabeta/CD19-depleted allogeneic hematopoietic cell transplantation in children using TCR repertoire profiling.

General findings and caveats noted by the study authors: The high TCRbeta diversity at day 60 in some patients was ascribed to recipient T cells and intrathymic progenitors that had survived conditioning. About two months after transplant, the apparently early recovery of alphabetaT-cell counts reportedly depended on just several hundred clones that had expanded rapidly and came from non-depleted graft cells. The frequencies of hyperexpanded clones fell over the following months, and after one year, T-cell counts and TCRbeta diversity were mostly attributed to newly produced T cells.

The CDR3 contains 13 residues, cysteine and phenylalanine counted. The only DNA kept is the CDR3, 39 bases in frame from the first base. Sequences WNHNN (CDR1) and SYGVQD (CDR2) are obtained from the germline V gene (reference sequence). The trim is 4 bases for V and 9 bases for J, with a gap of 13 bases between the germline ends. The sample's treatment or condition, from its label and the paper: allogeneic hematopoietic cell transplantation with graft depleted of TCRalphabeta T cells and CD19 B cells. The children who served as transplant recipients had been given grafts of TCRalphabeta/CD19-depleted allogeneic hematopoietic cells. Libraries were constructed by PCR. Instrument used: Illumina HiSeq 2500. TCR libraries were prepared with molecular barcoding, using unique molecular identifiers to normalize TCRbeta repertoire quantification. The public reads were quality trimmed at Q25 with fastp and then assembled into clones with MiXCR by TCRdb, keeping productive beta chains. Entries that share a CDR3 protein sequence are merged under the most common genes and DNA. Here the sample has hundreds of thousands of distinct CDR3 sequences; 15% to 20% occur a single time. The ten largest clones represent about 5% of the sample.

To note about this clonotype: Its recognized antigen is unknown. No clone much larger than this one lies a single base away; base qualities are absent.

The receptor's source is a male patient aged 10-17 years who had a stem cell transplant for acute lymphoblastic leukemia, so the T cells may come from the graft donor. Sequenced here: PBMCs, mostly from graft donor cells, sampled 360 days after TCRalphabeta/CD19-depleted stem cell transplant. This chain joins TRBV10-1 to TRBJ1-5; TRBD1 might be the D gene, on 6 matching bases. The DNA is as follows: TGCGCCAGCAGTGCCGACAGGTTGCGGCCCCAGCATTTT. Its translation reads: CASSADRLRPQHF.